This T cell receptor (beta chain) was captured by sequencing in a study of blood T cell repertoires in COVID-19. Study at large: The samples span acute and convalescent COVID-19 from the United States, Italy and Spain. T cells, B-cell-depleted T cells, or PBMCs supplied cDNA or gDNA.

V lost 2 bases and J 2 bases, leaving 19 bases between the germline ends. Germline-derived CDR1 and CDR2 are MNHEY and SMNVEV (reference sequence). This CDR3 comprises 18 residues. Authors' processing steps: Amplification with reference gene primers provided the estimates of nucleated cell counts. Profiling relied on immunoSEQ multiplex PCR, and the TCRdb table lists in-frame clones only, not all of them. Clone size and the V and J calls come from that table; the DNA yielded D and trimming. The sample has roughly 230,000 clones, roughly 90% seen once. What was sequenced was peripheral blood. The sequence was collected from a man aged 70-80 years with acute or convalescent COVID-19. V usage is TRBV27 and J usage is TRBJ1-5; no definite D call. The CDR3 protein is CASSLGGRSGSGNQPQHF. CDR3 coding DNA: TGTGCCAGCAGTTTAGGAGGACGGTCGGGGTCGGGCAATCAGCCCCAGCATTTT.